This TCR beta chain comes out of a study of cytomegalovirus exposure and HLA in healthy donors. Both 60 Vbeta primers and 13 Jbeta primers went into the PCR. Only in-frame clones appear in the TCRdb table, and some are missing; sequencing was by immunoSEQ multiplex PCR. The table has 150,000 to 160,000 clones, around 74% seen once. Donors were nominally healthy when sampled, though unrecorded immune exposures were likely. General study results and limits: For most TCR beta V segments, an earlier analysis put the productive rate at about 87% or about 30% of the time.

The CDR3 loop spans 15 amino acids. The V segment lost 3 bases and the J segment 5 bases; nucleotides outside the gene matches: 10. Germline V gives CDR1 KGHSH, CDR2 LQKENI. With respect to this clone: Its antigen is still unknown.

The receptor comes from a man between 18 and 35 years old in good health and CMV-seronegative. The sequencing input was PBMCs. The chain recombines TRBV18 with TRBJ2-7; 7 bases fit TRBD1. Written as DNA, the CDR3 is TGTGCCAGCTCACCGACCCGGGACAGCCCGGACGAGCAGTACTTC. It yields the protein CASSPTRDSPDEQYF.